These T cell receptor beta chains were read from a single sample in a study of blood T cell repertoires in COVID-19. Method: immunoSEQ multiplex PCR; TCRdb's copy keeps in-frame clones and lacks some. The sample lists 180,000 or so clones; over 80% were seen once. Material: peripheral blood. The source is a middle-aged woman with COVID-19, enrolled during active disease. CDR3s include the opening cysteine and the closing phenylalanine or tryptophan. The order of the fields is D gene, clone size, V gene, J gene, CDR3 protein, CDR3 DNA. The D gene is left open where the match is weak. Clone sizes are given selectively: once, few, many, or a class where the clone is expanded.

d_call: NA; clone_size: NA; v_call: TRBV19; j_call: TRBJ1-1; cdr3_aa: CASSLPRVSNTEAFF; cdr3_nt: TGTGCCAGTAGTTTACCGAGGGTTTCGAACACTGAAGCTTTCTTT
d_call: NA; clone_size: many; v_call: TRBV29-1; j_call: TRBJ1-1; cdr3_aa: CSACRQRDTEAFF; cdr3_nt: TGCAGCGCTTGCCGTCAGAGGGACACTGAAGCTTTCTTT
d_call: TRBD1; clone_size: NA; v_call: TRBV6-1; j_call: TRBJ1-4; cdr3_aa: CASSGRDRGRGEKLFF; cdr3_nt: TGTGCCAGCAGTGGCCGGGACAGGGGGCGGGGTGAAAAACTGTTTTTT
d_call: NA; clone_size: NA; v_call: TRBV18; j_call: TRBJ1-5; cdr3_aa: CASSRDGLRQPQHF; cdr3_nt: TGTGCCAGCTCCCGAGACGGACTTCGGCAGCCCCAGCATTTT
d_call: NA; clone_size: NA; v_call: TRBV7-9; j_call: TRBJ1-1; cdr3_aa: CASSLNSGTVNTEAFF; cdr3_nt: TGTGCCAGCAGCTTAAATTCTGGGACTGTGAACACTGAAGCTTTCTTT
d_call: TRBD1; clone_size: NA; v_call: TRBV4-2; j_call: TRBJ1-2; cdr3_aa: CASSQAGQGVTGYTF; cdr3_nt: TGTGCCAGCAGCCAAGCCGGACAGGGGGTCACGGGCTACACCTTC
d_call: NA; clone_size: NA; v_call: TRBV20-1; j_call: TRBJ2-4; cdr3_aa: CSAAQGNIQYF; cdr3_nt: TGCAGTGCGGCTCAGGGGAACATTCAGTACTTC
d_call: TRBD1; clone_size: NA; v_call: TRBV18; j_call: TRBJ2-7; cdr3_aa: CASSPRDSTPEQYF; cdr3_nt: TGTGCCAGCTCACCACGGGACAGTACCCCCGAGCAGTACTTC
d_call: NA; clone_size: NA; v_call: TRBV2; j_call: TRBJ2-1; cdr3_aa: CASSEGHRERRFF; cdr3_nt: TGTGCCAGCAGTGAAGGTCACAGGGAGCGGCGGTTCTTC
d_call: NA; clone_size: NA; v_call: TRBV3-1/TRBV3-2; j_call: TRBJ2-7; cdr3_aa: CASSQSSYEQYF; cdr3_nt: TGTGCCAGCAGCCAGAGCTCCTACGAGCAGTACTTC
d_call: NA; clone_size: NA; v_call: TRBV7-9; j_call: TRBJ1-1; cdr3_aa: CASSLESGLGVNTEAFF; cdr3_nt: TGTGCCAGCAGCTTAGAGTCGGGGTTAGGAGTGAACACTGAAGCTTTCTTT
d_call: TRBD2; clone_size: NA; v_call: TRBV9; j_call: TRBJ2-1; cdr3_aa: CASSGRDGSTSGADNEQFF; cdr3_nt: TGTGCCAGCAGCGGCCGGGACGGATCGACTAGCGGGGCTGACAATGAGCAGTTCTTC
d_call: NA; clone_size: NA; v_call: TRBV5-5; j_call: TRBJ2-3; cdr3_aa: CASSFFGDTQYF; cdr3_nt: TGTGCCAGCAGCTTTTTCGGTGATACGCAGTATTTT
d_call: TRBD1; clone_size: once; v_call: TRBV6-5; j_call: TRBJ1-3; cdr3_aa: CASSLGTGGRNTIYF; cdr3_nt: TGTGCCAGCAGCCTTGGGACAGGGGGTAGAAACACCATATATTTT
d_call: NA; clone_size: few; v_call: TRBV28; j_call: TRBJ2-5; cdr3_aa: CASSLPGQQETQYF; cdr3_nt: TGTGCCAGCAGTTTACCCGGACAGCAAGAGACCCAGTACTTC
d_call: NA; clone_size: NA; v_call: TRBV6-2/TRBV6-3; j_call: TRBJ2-1; cdr3_aa: CASSYSLEQFF; cdr3_nt: TGTGCCAGCAGTTACTCGCTAGAGCAGTTCTTC
d_call: NA; clone_size: NA; v_call: TRBV19; j_call: TRBJ2-7; cdr3_aa: CASAFAASSFEQYF; cdr3_nt: TGTGCCAGTGCATTCGCGGCCTCATCTTTCGAGCAGTACTTC
d_call: NA; clone_size: NA; v_call: TRBV27; j_call: TRBJ1-2; cdr3_aa: CASSLGGYYGYTF; cdr3_nt: TGTGCCAGCAGTTTAGGGGGGTACTATGGCTACACCTTC
d_call: TRBD1; clone_size: NA; v_call: TRBV6-5; j_call: TRBJ1-3; cdr3_aa: CASSFDRGGTGNTIYF; cdr3_nt: TGTGCCAGCAGTTTCGACAGGGGAGGAACTGGAAACACCATATATTTT
d_call: TRBD1; clone_size: few; v_call: TRBV6-5; j_call: TRBJ2-7; cdr3_aa: CASLQGAPYEQYF; cdr3_nt: TGTGCCAGCTTACAGGGGGCTCCCTACGAGCAGTACTTC
d_call: NA; clone_size: NA; v_call: TRBV7-2; j_call: TRBJ1-1; cdr3_aa: CASSFRVGGTEAFF; cdr3_nt: TGTGCCAGCAGCTTCAGGGTCGGTGGGACTGAAGCTTTCTTT
d_call: TRBD2; clone_size: NA; v_call: TRBV3-1/TRBV3-2; j_call: TRBJ2-3; cdr3_aa: CASPRSGGTQYF; cdr3_nt: TGTGCCAGCCCGAGAAGCGGGGGGACGCAGTATTTT
d_call: NA; clone_size: NA; v_call: TRBV5-1; j_call: TRBJ1-4; cdr3_aa: CASTEGPTREKLFF; cdr3_nt: TGCGCCAGCACCGAAGGCCCAACGAGGGAAAAACTGTTTTTT
d_call: NA; clone_size: NA; v_call: TRBV5-1; j_call: TRBJ2-2; cdr3_aa: CASGAGGAGELFF; cdr3_nt: TGCGCCAGCGGGGCCGGAGGGGCCGGGGAGCTGTTTTTT
d_call: NA; clone_size: NA; v_call: TRBV18; j_call: TRBJ1-3; cdr3_aa: CASSPQTGNTIYF; cdr3_nt: TGTGCCAGCTCACCACAAACAGGAAACACCATATATTTT
d_call: NA; clone_size: NA; v_call: TRBV28; j_call: TRBJ2-1; cdr3_aa: CASSLPGQTYNEQFF; cdr3_nt: TGTGCCAGCAGTTTACCGGGACAAACCTACAATGAGCAGTTCTTC
d_call: NA; clone_size: NA; v_call: TRBV18; j_call: TRBJ2-7; cdr3_aa: CASSPPTYEQYF; cdr3_nt: TGTGCCAGCTCACCACCTACCTACGAGCAGTACTTC
d_call: NA; clone_size: NA; v_call: TRBV29-1; j_call: TRBJ2-3; cdr3_aa: CSVEASPDTQYF; cdr3_nt: TGCAGCGTTGAAGCTAGCCCAGATACGCAGTATTTT
d_call: NA; clone_size: NA; v_call: TRBV19; j_call: TRBJ1-6; cdr3_aa: CASSIGQGTSPLHF; cdr3_nt: TGTGCCAGTAGTATTGGGCAGGGAACCTCACCCCTCCACTTT